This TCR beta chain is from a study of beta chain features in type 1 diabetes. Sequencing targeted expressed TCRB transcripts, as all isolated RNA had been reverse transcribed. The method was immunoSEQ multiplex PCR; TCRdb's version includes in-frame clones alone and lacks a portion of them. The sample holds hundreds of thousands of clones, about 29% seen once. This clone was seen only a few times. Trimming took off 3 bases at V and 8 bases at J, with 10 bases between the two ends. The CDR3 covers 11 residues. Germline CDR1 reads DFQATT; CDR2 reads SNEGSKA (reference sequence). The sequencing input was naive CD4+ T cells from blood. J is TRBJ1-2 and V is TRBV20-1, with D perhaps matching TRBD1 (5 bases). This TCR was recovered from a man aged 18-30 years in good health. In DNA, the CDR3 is TGCAGTGCTAGGAGAGGGGACGGCTACACCTTC. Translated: CSARRGDGYTF.